The next 2 T cell receptor beta chains were all read from a single sample in a study of T cell responses to AZD1222 COVID-19 vaccine. Here immunoSEQ multiplex PCR was the method, and the copy in TCRdb shows in-frame clones only, minus some. This sample yields 95,000 to 120,000 clones, of which about 86% are seen a single time; about 3% belongs to the top ten. The material was peripheral blood, obtained on day 0 of AZD1222 vaccination. The origin of the receptors is an adult in good health.

This sequence joins TRBV30 and TRBJ1-3; tentatively, D is TRBD1 (5 bases). The V and J ends lost 3 bases and 3 bases respectively, with 9 bases between them. Germline-derived CDR1 and CDR2 are GTSNPN and SVGIG (reference sequence). CDR3 length: 13 amino acids. The CDR3 coding sequence is TGTGCCTGGAGACCCGGGGGTGGAAACACCATATATTTT. This translates into CAWRPGGGNTIYF.

The chain joins TRBV7-9 to TRBJ1-5; D gene uncertain. This CDR3 is built from 16 residues. CDR1 and CDR2 from the germline V gene are SEHNR and FQNEAQ (reference sequence). V was trimmed by 1 base and J by 0 bases, leaving 10 bases between them. The DNA of the CDR3 is TGTGCCAGCAGCTTAGATAGGTCATTTAGCAATCAGCCCCAGCATTTT. Protein sequence: CASSLDRSFSNQPQHF.